This passage covers 18 T cell receptor beta chains from one sample sequenced in a study of T-cell reconstitution after alpha-beta-depleted transplantation in children. Unique molecular identifiers tagged the TCRbeta library. In TCRdb, the PCR reads were re-called with MiXCR into one record per CDR3 protein. The sample records a few hundred thousand distinct CDR3 sequences, about 9.6% being singletons. The specimen was PBMCs from the stem cell graft donor, collected from the stem cell graft. The receptors were gathered from a human donor who donated a stem cell graft to a child with SCID.

This clonotype was seen at least ten times. The V gene is TRBV7-7, the J gene TRBJ2-5; D is ambiguous. V dropped 3 bases and J dropped 5 bases, with 13 bases sitting between them. Germline V gene data show CDR1 as SSHAT and CDR2 as FNYEAQ (reference sequence). The CDR3 runs 14 residues. The DNA for the CDR3 is TGTGCCAGCAGCTTGAGCAGAGGTAGCGAGACCCAGTACTTC. This sequence encodes CASSLSRGSETQYF.

This clonotype has ten or more counts. The CDR3 reads CASSPFGTGATDTQYF. CDR3 sequence (DNA): TGCGCCAGCAGCCCATTTGGGACAGGAGCCACAGATACGCAGTATTTT. V and J are TRBV5-1 and TRBJ2-3, with 8 nucleotides matching TRBD1. After removal of 4 bases from V and 2 bases from J, the junction contained 9 bases not matched to a gene. Germline V gene data show CDR1 as SGHRS and CDR2 as YFSETQ. CDR3 size: 16 residues.

In its sample, this clonotype was seen many times. V is TRBV7-2 and J is TRBJ1-2, with 11 bases fitting TRBD1. The V gene's germline CDR1 is SGHTA and CDR2 FQGNSA. V was clipped by 2 bases and J by 7 bases; unmatched bases: 9. The CDR3 has 16 residues. This CDR3 is CASSLHRDRGVAGYTF. The CDR3 region has the DNA TGTGCCAGCAGCTTACACCGGGACAGGGGGGTGGCTGGCTACACCTTC.

Ten or more counts support this clonotype. This chain connects TRBV4-2 to TRBJ2-7, with D perhaps TRBD1 (6 bases). Deletions cut 4 bases from V and 4 bases from J, with 11 bases between. The CDR3 loop spans 13 amino acids. CDR1 is LGHNA and CDR2 is YNFKEQ in the germline V gene. CDR3 loop: CASSPTQGYEQYF. In DNA, the CDR3 is TGTGCCAGCAGCCCCACACAGGGATACGAGCAGTACTTC.

In its sample, this clonotype was seen many times. V usage is TRBV27 and J usage is TRBJ2-7, with 9 bases fitting TRBD1. The CDR3 loop spans 16 amino acids. CDR1 is MNHEY, CDR2 SMNVEV, per germline (reference sequence). V lost 4 bases and J lost 0; bases outside the gene matches: 7. This chain's CDR3 is CASSSYRGLSSYEQYF. The CDR3 region has the DNA TGTGCCAGCAGTTCCTACAGGGGGCTCAGCTCCTACGAGCAGTACTTC.

There are many counts of this clonotype. The chain links TRBV12-3 or TRBV12-4 to TRBJ2-1, with D possibly being TRBD1 (5 bases). CDR3 length: 16 residues. V lost 6 bases and J 0 bases, leaving 15 bases between the germline ends. The CDR3 protein is CASRPSGSSSYNEQFF. CDR3 DNA: TGTGCCAGCAGGCCCTCAGGGTCTAGCTCCTACAATGAGCAGTTCTTC.

The chain is built from TRBV30 and TRBJ2-3; 8 bases line up with TRBD2. This CDR3 region has 15 residues. Germline-derived CDR1 and CDR2 are GTSNPN and SVGIG (reference sequence). After removal of 3 bases from V and 0 bases from J, the junction contained 5 bases not matched to a gene. CDR3 in DNA: TGTGCCTGGAGCCTAGCGGGCCCTAGCACAGATACGCAGTATTTT. Translation gives CAWSLAGPSTDTQYF.

This clonotype was seen more than once but under ten times. The chain joins TRBV30 to TRBJ2-2; 7 nucleotides line up with TRBD1. The ends lost 0 bases at V and 3 bases at J; junction bases unmatched: 4. In germline, CDR1 is GTSNPN, CDR2 SVGIG (reference sequence). The CDR3 is made up of 15 amino acids. The DNA for the CDR3 is TGTGCCTGGAGTGTACTTGACAGGGACACCGGGGAGCTGTTTTTT. Its translation: CAWSVLDRDTGELFF.

This clonotype was picked up many times. The chain couples TRBV6-5 to TRBJ1-1, with unresolved D. This CDR3 has 15 residues. Germline V gene sequence: CDR1 MNHEY, CDR2 SVGAGI. V shed 0 bases and J shed 5 bases, with 13 bases lying between them. CDR3 sequence (DNA): TGTGCCAGCAGTTACTCTGTGTACGCGGGGACTGAAGCTTTCTTT. It codes for CASSYSVYAGTEAFF.

The V and J genes are TRBV20-1 and TRBJ1-2, with D possibly matching TRBD1 (5 bases). V was clipped by 2 bases and J by 7 bases, with 20 bases between them. Looked up from germline, CDR1 is DFQATT and CDR2 is SNEGSKA (reference sequence). This CDR3 has 15 amino acids. The CDR3 sequence is CSARPRQHLVTGYTF. In DNA, the CDR3 is TGCAGTGCTAGACCCCGACAGCACCTGGTGACTGGCTACACCTTC.

This clonotype was observed at least ten times. The gene calls are TRBV20-1 and TRBJ1-5; D might be TRBD1 (5 bases). This CDR3 comprises 14 residues. V was cut by 4 bases and J by 1 base, with 11 bases left in between. Germline values: CDR1 DFQATT, CDR2 SNEGSKA (reference sequence). DNA of the CDR3: TGCAGTGCTAACCAGGGAGGAAGCAATCAGCCCCAGCATTTT. Protein sequence: CSANQGGSNQPQHF.

This clonotype came up many times. The chain employs TRBV7-3 and TRBJ2-3; D possibly corresponds to TRBD2 (6 bases). The CDR3 totals 14 residues. Trimming cost V 1 base and J 4 bases, with 9 bases left between them. The germline V gene encodes CDR1 SGHTA and CDR2 FQGTGA. Here the CDR3 reads CASSLSRDSDTQYF. In DNA form, the CDR3 reads TGTGCCAGCAGCTTAAGCCGGGACTCAGATACGCAGTATTTT.

This clonotype was detected ten times or more. The chain recombines TRBV28 with TRBJ1-5, with D possibly being TRBD1 (5 bases). The CDR3 spans 14 residues. Germline loops: CDR1 MDHEN, CDR2 SYDVKM. Trimming took off 6 bases at V and 9 bases at J, with 18 bases between the two ends. The CDR3 sequence is CASRGGTSGVPQHF. The CDR3 DNA sequence: TGTGCCAGCAGAGGCGGAACATCGGGGGTGCCCCAGCATTTT.

Ten or more counts support this clonotype. The chain combines TRBV20-1 with TRBJ2-1; 9 bases map to TRBD2. CDR3 length: 14 residues. Per the germline V gene, CDR1 is DFQATT and CDR2 is SNEGSKA (reference sequence). Trimming took 3 bases from V and 8 from J; bases not matched to a gene: 8. The CDR3 bases are TGCAGTGCTAGGGCTAGCGGGGTTTCGGATGAGCAGTTCTTC. Encoded protein: CSARASGVSDEQFF.

This clonotype occurred many times. The chain is built from TRBV5-1 and TRBJ2-7, with TRBD1 matching 7 bases. CDR3 length equals 14 residues. V trimming: 5 bases; J trimming: 2 bases; junction bases outside the gene matches: 7. Germline V gene sequence: CDR1 SGHRS, CDR2 YFSETQ. This chain's CDR3 is CASSSRTGTYEQYF. In DNA, the CDR3 is TGCGCCAGCAGTTCCCGGACAGGAACCTACGAGCAGTACTTC.

Many counts were recorded for this clonotype. The CDR3 protein is CASSGKETQYF. The CDR3 DNA follows: TGTGCCAGCAGCGGGAAAGAGACCCAGTACTTC. The rearrangement joins TRBV11-2 to TRBJ2-5; no reliable D call. The CDR3 is made up of 11 amino acids. Trimming took off 5 bases at V and 3 bases at J, with 4 bases between the two ends. CDR1 and CDR2 from the germline V gene are SGHAT and FQNNGV.

This clonotype occurred many times. The V and J genes are TRBV5-1 and TRBJ2-3; 8 bases are a match to TRBD1. CDR1 is SGHRS and CDR2 is YFSETQ in the germline V gene. The CDR3 is 19 amino acids. The V segment lost 4 bases and the J segment 4 bases; nucleotides outside the gene matches: 20. Here the CDR3 DNA reads TGCGCCAGCAGCCCCCGCGGCCAGGGGGCAGGTTGGAAGTCAGATACGCAGTATTTT. This translates into CASSPRGQGAGWKSDTQYF.

V usage is TRBV15 and J usage is TRBJ1-4, with 11 bases lining up with TRBD1. V dropped 4 bases and J dropped 6; count of bases not matched to a gene: 7. CDR1 and CDR2 (germline): LNHNV, YYDKDF (reference sequence). The CDR3 loop spans 16 amino acids. The CDR3 spells CATSKGQGVQYEKLFF. Written as DNA, the CDR3 is TGTGCCACCAGCAAGGGACAGGGGGTACAATATGAAAAACTGTTTTTT. Combining the CDR3 with reference TRBV15 and TRBJ1-4 gives the whole variable domain DAMVIQNPRYQVTQFGKPVTLSCSQTLNHNVMYWYQQKSSQAPKLLFHYYDKDFNNEADTPDNFQSRRPNTSFCFLDIRSPGLGDTAMYLCATSKGQGVQYEKLFFGSGTQLSVL.